This T cell receptor (beta chain) was identified during a study of metastatic and nonmetastatic thyroid tumors. TCRdb re-called the PCR reads via MiXCR. The sample has about 59,000 clones; around 15% are singletons. None of the patients had undergone any treatment ahead of thyroid surgery. Study outcomes and limitations: In both blood and tumor samples, TCR beta diversity was reported significantly higher for malignant than benign nodules.

The CDR3 spans 15 residues. Looked up from germline, CDR1 is MNHNS and CDR2 is SASEGT. V was cut by 6 bases and J by 4 bases, with 18 bases left in between. This clone was seen ten or more times. The antigen is undetermined. This chain joins TRBV6-1 and TRBJ2-5; D tentatively reads TRBD1 or TRBD2 (5 bases each). This clonotype originated in a male donor with papillary thyroid cancer or a benign thyroid nodule (not recorded which). Some clones in this sample may be carry-over from other donors' samples. The sample consisted of blood. In DNA, the CDR3 is TGTGCCAGCAGCGACCGGGACGGGGCTACAGAGACCCAGTACTTC. Residues: CASSDRDGATETQYF.